Below are 25 T cell receptor beta chains sequenced from a single sample in a study of blood T cell repertoires in COVID-19. The protocol was immunoSEQ multiplex PCR, while the TCRdb copy is restricted to in-frame clones and leaves out a portion. The sample shows 150,000 to 200,000 clones, around 86% of them seen only once. Source material: peripheral blood. The receptor source for this set is a woman of 80 years or more in a cohort sampled during active or convalescent COVID-19.

The chain links TRBV4-1 to TRBJ2-5; 10 bases map to TRBD2. The length of the CDR3 is 15 residues. Germline loops: CDR1 MGHRA, CDR2 YSYEKL. V trimming: 4 bases; J trimming: 5 bases; junction bases outside the gene matches: 7. CDR3 coding DNA: TGCGCCAGCAGCCCCACCGGGACTAGCGCTGAGACCCAGTACTTC. It yields the protein CASSPTGTSAETQYF.

The V and J genes are TRBV6-1 and TRBJ2-3; D is possibly TRBD2 (7 bases). The V end lost 4 bases, the J end lost 2 bases, and 19 bases lay between the germline ends. This CDR3 is 17 amino acids long. The germline gives CDR1 MNHNS, CDR2 SASEGT. CDR3 protein: CASSVSRGAFNTDTQYF. In DNA, the CDR3 is TGTGCCAGCAGTGTGAGCCGGGGGGCCTTCAACACAGATACGCAGTATTTT.

The count of this clone is one. The V call is TRBV29-1, the J call TRBJ1-5; TRBD1 is a possible D gene (5 bases). Trimming left V 5 bases short and J 4 bases short, with 12 bases between. This CDR3 contains 13 residues. Germline values: CDR1 SQVTM, CDR2 ANQGSEA. The CDR3 nucleotides are TGCAGCGTTTTGAAGGGGAATAATCAGCCCCAGCATTTT. This translates into CSVLKGNNQPQHF. The full variable domain, in which reference TRBV29-1 and TRBJ1-5 provide the parts outside the CDR3, is SAVISQKPSRDICQRGTSLTIQCQVDSQVTMMFWYRQQPGQSLTLIATANQGSEATYESGFVIDKFPISRPNLTFSTLTVSNMSPEDSSIYLCSVLKGNNQPQHFGDGTRLSIL.

This chain connects TRBV12-3 or TRBV12-4 to TRBJ2-4, with D hard to call. The CDR3 is 12 residues long. V lost 4 bases and J lost 6, with 7 bases in between. The CDR3 sequence: CASSSLVNIQYF. The CDR3 coding sequence is TGTGCCAGCAGTTCTCTAGTAAACATTCAGTACTTC.

This clone was recorded at least ten times. J is TRBJ2-7 and V is TRBV29-1; the match to TRBD2 covers 11 bases. Germline loops: CDR1 SQVTM, CDR2 ANQGSEA. Trimming took 7 bases from V and 5 from J; bases not matched to a gene: 7. CDR3 length equals 13 residues. The CDR3 protein is CSDVLAGVNEQYV. CDR3 nucleotides: TGCAGCGACGTACTAGCGGGAGTCAACGAGCAGTACGTC.

The table lists this clone with a count of one. The chain is built from TRBV6-1 and TRBJ1-4, with 8 positions matching TRBD1. This CDR3 has 18 residues. CDR1 MNHNS and CDR2 SASEGT come from the germline V gene. With V trimmed by 3 bases and J by 0 bases, 9 bases remained unmatched. In DNA, the CDR3 is TGTGCCAGCAGTGAGTCCGGGACAGGCCCCACAACTAATGAAAAACTGTTTTTT. Its translation is CASSESGTGPTTNEKLFF.

The chain employs TRBV2 and TRBJ1-1, with 7 bases identical to TRBD1. The CDR3 covers 13 residues. Germline trimming cut 8 bases from V and 1 base from J; bases unmatched to any gene: 4. Germline V gene data show CDR1 as SNHLY and CDR2 as FYNNEI. This CDR3 reads CASLQGRNTEAFF. CDR3 DNA sequence: TGTGCCAGCCTACAGGGGAGGAACACTGAAGCTTTCTTT.

V gene TRBV20-1 combines with J gene TRBJ2-1; 7 nucleotides align to TRBD2. Germline V gene data show CDR1 as DFQATT and CDR2 as SNEGSKA (reference sequence). The CDR3 has 11 amino acids. V was pared by 8 bases and J by 3 bases, with 1 base of the junction left unmatched. CDR3 DNA sequence: TGCAGTAGCGGGGACTACAATGAGCAGTTCTTC. It is translated as CSSGDYNEQFF.

V is TRBV5-1 and J is TRBJ2-3; 16 bases align to TRBD2. Germline V gene sequence: CDR1 SGHRS, CDR2 YFSETQ. The CDR3 totals 17 residues. V was pared by 3 bases and J by 4 bases, with 5 bases of the junction left unmatched. CDR3 DNA: TGCGCCAGCAGCTCGGGACTAGCGGGAGGGTGGGCAGATACGCAGTATTTT. Translation gives CASSSGLAGGWADTQYF.

This chain links TRBV29-1 with TRBJ1-3, with 8 bases identical to TRBD1. The V gene's germline CDR1 is SQVTM and CDR2 ANQGSEA. The CDR3 spans 14 residues. V dropped 4 bases and J dropped 4; count of bases not matched to a gene: 6. In DNA, the CDR3 is TGCAGCGTTGGGACAGGGAGTGGGGGAAACACCATATATTTT. It yields the protein CSVGTGSGGNTIYF.

This chain joins TRBV7-2 and TRBJ1-2; D not certain. V lost 3 bases and J lost 6, with 8 bases in between. The CDR3 sequence is 12 residues long. The V gene's germline CDR1 is SGHTA and CDR2 FQGNSA. In DNA, the CDR3 is TGTGCCAGCAGCTTGAGGAGTAATGGCTACACCTTC. Translation: CASSLRSNGYTF.

The chain has TRBV28 and TRBJ1-5, with D hard to call. V shed 4 bases and J shed 4 bases, with 11 bases lying between them. The germline CDR1 and CDR2 sequences are MDHEN and SYDVKM. CDR3 length: 14 amino acids. CDR3 protein: CASSSRDKNQPQHF. The DNA of the CDR3 is TGTGCCAGCAGTTCCCGGGATAAAAATCAGCCCCAGCATTTT.

This clone appeared once. The rearrangement links TRBV6-5 to TRBJ2-1; maybe TRBD2 (6 bases). The CDR3 covers 16 residues. CDR1 and CDR2 (germline): MNHEY, SVGAGI. V was clipped by 1 base and J by 9 bases, with 19 bases between them. CDR3 DNA sequence: TGTGCCAGCAGTTACTTGGGGCCATCGCGGGGAAGTGAGCAGTTCTTC. It encodes CASSYLGPSRGSEQFF.

This clone was observed a few times. The chain has TRBV19 and TRBJ1-6; D perhaps matches TRBD1 (6 bases). The V end was cut by 3 bases, the J end by 7 bases, with 7 bases between. This CDR3 region has 13 residues. From germline, CDR1 is LNHDA and CDR2 SQIVND (reference sequence). The CDR3 nucleotides read TGTGCCAGTAGTATCGGGACAAATTCACCCCTCCACTTT. It codes for CASSIGTNSPLHF.

The chain has TRBV3-1 (or the pseudogene TRBV3-2) and TRBJ2-5, with TRBD2 as a possible D gene (6 bases). This CDR3 has 15 residues. The germline gives CDR1 LGHDT, CDR2 YNNKEL (reference sequence). Trimming left V 1 base short and J 0 bases short, with 9 bases between. This CDR3 reads CASSQAGTYQETQYF. The CDR3, as DNA: TGTGCCAGCAGCCAAGCCGGGACTTACCAAGAGACCCAGTACTTC.

The J gene is TRBJ2-6, the V gene TRBV27, with 9 bases aligning to TRBD2. CDR1 MNHEY and CDR2 SMNVEV come from the germline V gene (reference sequence). This CDR3 spans 18 amino acids. Trimming cost V 3 bases and J 0 bases; bases outside gene matches: 6. CDR3 DNA sequence: TGTGCCAGCAGTTTCCTTCTAGCGGGATCCTCTGGGGCCAACGTCCTGACTTTC. Its protein product is CASSFLLAGSSGANVLTF. Drawing the rest from reference TRBV27 and TRBJ2-6, the complete variable domain is EAQVTQNPRYLITVTGKKLTVTCSQNMNHEYMSWYRQDPGLGLRQIYYSMNVEVTDKGDVPEGYKVSRKEKRNFPLILESPSPNQTSLYFCASSFLLAGSSGANVLTFGAGSRLTVL.

CDR3 residues: CASSRYPGLAGGRPESYEQYF. The CDR3 DNA follows: TGTGCCAGCAGCCGATACCCGGGACTAGCGGGGGGTCGACCCGAATCCTACGAGCAGTACTTC. The rearrangement links TRBV6-2 or TRBV6-3 to TRBJ2-7; 15 nucleotides align to TRBD2. CDR1 and CDR2 (germline): MNHEY, SVGEGT. J lost 1 base, V lost 6 bases, and 19 bases had no gene match. The CDR3 consists of 21 residues.

The chain uses TRBV6-5 and TRBJ2-3; maybe TRBD1 (6 bases). The CDR3 is 16 residues long. Trimming pared 2 bases from V and 1 base from J, leaving 13 bases between. Germline CDR1 is MNHEY and CDR2 is SVGAGI. The CDR3 coding sequence is TGTGCCAGCAGTTACGGGGGCCAACGGGGCACAGATACGCAGTATTTT. It yields the protein CASSYGGQRGTDTQYF.

V is TRBV5-1 and J is TRBJ2-7; TRBD2 matches at 11 bases. CDR3 length equals 16 residues. Germline CDR1 is SGHRS and CDR2 is YFSETQ. The V segment lost 4 bases and the J segment 3 bases; nucleotides outside the gene matches: 9. The CDR3 DNA sequence: TGCGCCAGCAGCCCCGGAGTAGCGGGAGGGATCTACGAGCAGTACGTC. As protein: CASSPGVAGGIYEQYV.

The V call is TRBV15, the J call TRBJ2-5; 9 bases map to TRBD2. The CDR3 consists of 17 residues. Trimming took 5 bases from V and 2 from J; bases not matched to a gene: 12. Germline V CDR1 and CDR2: LNHNV, YYDKDF (reference sequence). In DNA form, the CDR3 reads TGTGCCACCAGCCCACAGGGGACTAGCCCACTACAAGAGACCCAGTACTTC. Protein: CATSPQGTSPLQETQYF.

V usage is TRBV18 and J usage is TRBJ2-3; 11 bases are a match to TRBD2. The CDR3 is 18 amino acids. J lost 14 bases, V lost 3 bases, and 22 bases had no gene match. Germline V CDR1 and CDR2: KGHSH, LQKENI. CDR3 sequence: CASSPRGYSGRATIRLYF. The DNA of the CDR3 is TGTGCCAGCTCACCGCGGGGATATAGCGGGAGGGCCACGATCCGCCTGTATTTT.

The chain joins TRBV10-3 to TRBJ1-6, with D possibly TRBD1 on 5 matching bases. The CDR3 is 14 residues long. V was shortened by 6 bases and J by 4 bases, with 10 bases between the two germline ends. Germline V gene data show CDR1 as ENHRY and CDR2 as SYGVKD. The CDR3 nucleotides read TGTGCCATCAGGGAACAGGAATATAATTCACCCCTCCACTTT. Its protein product is CAIREQEYNSPLHF.

The chain joins TRBV2 to TRBJ1-5; D gene uncertain. Trimming removed 3 bases at V and 9 bases at J, with 15 bases between. Per germline, CDR1 SNHLY and CDR2 FYNNEI. The CDR3 loop spans 14 amino acids. CDR3 loop: CASSDRTAIWPQHF. CDR3 nucleotide sequence: TGTGCCAGCAGTGATAGAACCGCGATTTGGCCCCAGCATTTT.

In its sample, this clone was seen a few times. The rearrangement links TRBV3-1 (or the pseudogene TRBV3-2) to TRBJ2-7, with a possible D match to TRBD1 (6 bases). The V and J ends lost 3 bases and 0 bases respectively, with 12 bases between them. CDR3 length: 15 residues. Germline assignment: CDR1 LGHDT and CDR2 YNNKEL (reference sequence). Written as DNA, the CDR3 is TGTGCCAGCAGCCATCACGGGACATCCTCCTACGAGCAGTACTTC. Its protein product is CASSHHGTSSYEQYF.

This clone occurred once. The chain links TRBV10-3 to TRBJ1-1, with a tentative D call TRBD1 (5 bases). This CDR3 region has 13 residues. The V and J ends lost 7 bases and 0 bases respectively, with 9 bases between them. The V gene's germline CDR1 is ENHRY and CDR2 SYGVKD. The CDR3 bases are TGTGCCATCACAGGGTCCATGAACACTGAAGCTTTCTTT. This translates into CAITGSMNTEAFF.